One and the same sample provided the 2 T cell receptor beta chains below, sequenced in a study of T cell changes during pregnancy in multiple sclerosis. Profiled with immunoSEQ multiplex PCR; TCRdb holds only in-frame clones, not every one. The data show tens of thousands of clones, around 89% seen once. The source material was CD4+ T cells from peripheral blood mononuclear cells, sampled in the first trimester of pregnancy. Source of these receptors: a female donor in good health, enrolled as a control in a pregnancy study.

V and J are TRBV19 and TRBJ1-5; 10 nucleotides agree with TRBD1. Germline lookup yields CDR1 LNHDA and CDR2 SQIVND (reference sequence). The ends lost 6 bases at V and 5 bases at J; junction bases unmatched: 16. The CDR3 is 18 amino acids. CDR3 nucleotides: TGTGCCAGTAGGAAATGGGGACAGGGGAGGGTCGTTCATCAGCCCCAGCATTTT. As protein: CASRKWGQGRVVHQPQHF. Full variable domain (rest looked up from reference TRBV19 and TRBJ1-5): DGGITQSPKYLFRKEGQNVTLSCEQNLNHDAMYWYRQDPGQGLRLIYYSQIVNDFQKGDIAEGYSVSREKKESFPLTVTSAQKNPTAFYLCASRKWGQGRVVHQPQHFGDGTRLSIL.

The CDR3 region is CASSTGTGKVAEAFF. CDR3 coding DNA: TGTGCCAGCTCAACCGGGACAGGGAAGGTGGCTGAAGCTTTCTTT. The J gene is TRBJ1-1, the V gene TRBV18, with 9 bases lining up with TRBD1. Germline CDR1 KGHSH, CDR2 LQKENI. Trimming at V came to 5 bases and at J to 6 bases, leaving 10 bases not matched to a gene. This CDR3 comprises 15 residues.